One and the same sample provided the 4 T cell receptor beta chains below, sequenced in a study of CD8 T cells in Susac syndrome. With random hexamers, about 0.5 to 1 ug RNA was reverse transcribed. TCRdb reprocessed the immunoSEQ multiplex PCR reads via MiXCR and lists one record per CDR3 protein. The top ten hold about 0.096% of the sample, which has about 200,000 distinct CDR3 sequences, around 96% seen once. Sequenced sample: CD4+ T cells from PBMCs. The receptor source for this set is a human donor with multiple sclerosis.

The V call is TRBV29-1, the J call TRBJ2-1, with D uncertain. This CDR3 contains 13 residues. Between the trimmed V and J ends, which lost 6 bases and 2 bases, there was a span of 11 bases. Germline CDR1 SQVTM, CDR2 ANQGSEA. CDR3 nucleotide sequence: TGCAGCGTCAGGAAAGGCCCCTACAATGAGCAGTTCTTC. Amino acids: CSVRKGPYNEQFF.

The chain uses TRBV9 and TRBJ2-1; possibly TRBD1 or TRBD2 for D (5 bases each). The V end lost 4 bases, the J end lost 0 bases, and 20 bases lay between the germline ends. The V gene's germline CDR1 is SGDLS and CDR2 YYNGEE. The CDR3 spans 18 residues. In DNA form, the CDR3 reads TGTGCCAGCAGCCGGACACCGTCTACTAGTCTCTCCTACAATGAGCAGTTCTTC. This encodes CASSRTPSTSLSYNEQFF.

The V call is TRBV9, the J call TRBJ2-7; the match to TRBD1 covers 10 bases. After removal of 0 bases from V and 2 bases from J, the junction contained 5 bases not matched to a gene. In germline, CDR1 is SGDLS, CDR2 YYNGEE. This CDR3 is built from 16 residues. CDR3 loop: CASSVGETGGPYEQYF. DNA of the CDR3: TGTGCCAGCAGCGTAGGAGAGACAGGGGGCCCCTACGAGCAGTACTTC.

This rearrangement joins TRBV9 to TRBJ2-6; 9 bases map to TRBD1. CDR1 is SGDLS and CDR2 is YYNGEE in the germline V gene. There are 18 residues in the CDR3. V shed 3 bases and J 0 bases; nucleotides not matched to a gene: 7. The CDR3 spells CASSERGTGFSGANVLTF. In nucleotides, the CDR3 is TGTGCCAGCAGCGAGCGCGGGACAGGGTTCTCTGGGGCCAACGTCCTGACTTTC.